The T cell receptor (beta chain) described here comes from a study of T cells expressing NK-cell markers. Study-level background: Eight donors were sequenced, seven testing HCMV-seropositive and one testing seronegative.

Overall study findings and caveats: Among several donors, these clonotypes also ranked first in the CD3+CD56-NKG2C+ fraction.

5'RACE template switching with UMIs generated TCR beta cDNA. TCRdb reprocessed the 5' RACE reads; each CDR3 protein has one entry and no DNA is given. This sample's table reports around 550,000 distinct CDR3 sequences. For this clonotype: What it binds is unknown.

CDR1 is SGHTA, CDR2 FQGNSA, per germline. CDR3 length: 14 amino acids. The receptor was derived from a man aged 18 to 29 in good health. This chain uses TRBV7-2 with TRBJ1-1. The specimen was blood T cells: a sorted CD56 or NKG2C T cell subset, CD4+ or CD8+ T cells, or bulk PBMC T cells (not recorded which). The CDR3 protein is CASSVQGGHTEAFF.